One sample yielded the 20 T cell receptor beta chains listed below, sequenced in a study of T cells expressing NK-cell markers. For each CDR3 protein, TCRdb gives one entry from its re-call of the 5' RACE reads, without DNA. The table lists about 380,000 distinct CDR3 sequences, with around 5.3% in the top ten. The sequenced sample consisted of blood T cells: a sorted CD56 or NKG2C T cell subset, CD4+ or CD8+ T cells, or bulk PBMC T cells (not recorded which). The receptors were sampled from a man aged 18 to 69 in good health.

The chain joins TRBV7-2 to TRBJ2-2; the D call from TCRdb, TRBD2, cannot be confirmed without DNA. This CDR3 region has 14 residues. The germline CDR1 and CDR2 sequences are SGHTA and FQGNSA. The CDR3 spells CASRRTRGAGELFF.

V and J are TRBV12-3 or TRBV12-4 and TRBJ2-5. The CDR3 has 14 residues. CDR3 loop: CASSFRRVQETQYF.

This chain uses TRBV6-5 with TRBJ2-5; TCRdb calls TRBD1, which cannot be checked without DNA. The CDR3 sequence is 16 residues long. CDR1 is MNHEY and CDR2 is SVGAGI in the germline V gene. This CDR3 is CASSYLGGAKEETQYF.

J is TRBJ1-1 and V is TRBV7-9. CDR1 and CDR2 (germline): SEHNR, FQNEAQ (reference sequence). The CDR3 runs to 15 residues. CDR3 sequence reads: CASSPAPGGTSEAFF.

V usage is TRBV7-2 and J usage is TRBJ2-3; no DNA is available, so the TRBD2 call from TCRdb remains unchecked. This CDR3 region has 15 residues. Germline V gene lookup returns CDR1 SGHTA and CDR2 FQGNSA. The CDR3 protein is CASSSEARVVDTQYF. Full variable domain (remainder filled in from reference TRBV7-2 and TRBJ2-3): GAGVSQSPSNKVTEKGKDVELRCDPISGHTALYWYRQSLGQGLEFLIYFQGNSAPDKSGLPSDRFSAERTGGSVSTLTIQRTQQEDSAVYLCASSSEARVVDTQYFGPGTRLTVL.

The chain links TRBV18 to TRBJ2-4; the TCRdb D gene call, TRBD1, has no DNA to confirm it. The length of the CDR3 is 15 residues. The germline gives CDR1 KGHSH, CDR2 LQKENI. CDR3 region: CASSSTRGAKNIQYF.

The chain recombines TRBV5-6 with TRBJ1-1. The length of the CDR3 is 15 residues. Germline loops: CDR1 SGHDT, CDR2 YYEEEE. CDR3 region: CASSLSGRYGTEAFF.

The chain links TRBV20-1 to TRBJ2-7; TCRdb's D call of TRBD2 is untestable without DNA. The CDR3 totals 14 residues. Germline-derived CDR1 and CDR2 are DFQATT and SNEGSKA (reference sequence). CDR3 sequence: CSANIAGLSYEQYF.

The chain has TRBV28 and TRBJ1-5; TCRdb calls TRBD1, which cannot be checked without DNA. Germline V gene lookup returns CDR1 MDHEN and CDR2 SYDVKM. The CDR3 covers 17 residues. CDR3 amino acids: CASSLPPGTARNQPQHF.

The chain links TRBV20-1 to TRBJ2-1; checking the TCRdb D call of TRBD2 is not possible without DNA. The CDR3 is 16 amino acids. Looked up from germline, CDR1 is DFQATT and CDR2 is SNEGSKA (reference sequence). CDR3 in amino acids: CSARDPLAVLYNEQFF.

V is TRBV12-3 or TRBV12-4 and J is TRBJ2-1; TCRdb lists TRBD2, though no DNA is available to test this call. The CDR3 sequence is 14 residues long. CDR3: CASSSSRLADEQFF.

V gene TRBV3-1 combines with J gene TRBJ1-3. The CDR3 contains 15 residues. Looked up from germline, CDR1 is LGHDT and CDR2 is YNNKEL (reference sequence). CDR3 loop: CASSPRRASGNTIYF.

This rearrangement joins TRBV7-2 to TRBJ1-2; TCRdb outputs TRBD1, but without DNA this stays unchecked. Germline CDR1 is SGHTA and CDR2 is FQGNSA. The CDR3 has 14 residues. This CDR3 reads CASSSTVVRGGYTF.

This sequence joins TRBV20-1 and TRBJ2-5; TCRdb proposes TRBD1, but this gene call is untestable without DNA. The CDR3 runs 11 residues. The V gene's germline CDR1 is DFQATT and CDR2 SNEGSKA (reference sequence). The CDR3 loop is CSARVGGAKYF.

J is TRBJ2-7 and V is TRBV2; TCRdb lists TRBD1, though no DNA is available to test this call. Germline CDR1 SNHLY, CDR2 FYNNEI. CDR3 length: 16 amino acids. The CDR3 is CASSIRRDRDSYEQYF.

This chain connects TRBV7-3 to TRBJ2-3. Germline values: CDR1 SGHTA, CDR2 FQGTGA. CDR3 size: 15 residues. Here the CDR3 reads CASSTKVGYRDTQYF.

The V and J genes are TRBV20-1 and TRBJ1-6. CDR1 and CDR2 (germline): DFQATT, SNEGSKA (reference sequence). The CDR3 has 12 amino acids. The CDR3 spells CSVPIRSSPLHF.

This chain connects TRBV20-1 to TRBJ2-1; TCRdb names TRBD1, which stays unverified in the absence of DNA. The CDR3 is 15 residues long. Germline V gene data show CDR1 as DFQATT and CDR2 as SNEGSKA (reference sequence). CDR3: CSARDGVRPHGEQFF.

This chain links TRBV6-1 with TRBJ1-2; the TCRdb call, TRBD1, lacks DNA for checking. The germline CDR1 and CDR2 sequences are MNHNS and SASEGT. This CDR3 contains 14 residues. The CDR3 is CASSTPGKLFGYTF.

The V gene is TRBV6-5, the J gene TRBJ2-3; as DNA is missing, the TRBD1 call by TCRdb cannot be tested. The CDR3 has 16 residues. Germline loops: CDR1 MNHEY, CDR2 SVGAGI. The CDR3 here is CASRSTGVPSTDTQYF.